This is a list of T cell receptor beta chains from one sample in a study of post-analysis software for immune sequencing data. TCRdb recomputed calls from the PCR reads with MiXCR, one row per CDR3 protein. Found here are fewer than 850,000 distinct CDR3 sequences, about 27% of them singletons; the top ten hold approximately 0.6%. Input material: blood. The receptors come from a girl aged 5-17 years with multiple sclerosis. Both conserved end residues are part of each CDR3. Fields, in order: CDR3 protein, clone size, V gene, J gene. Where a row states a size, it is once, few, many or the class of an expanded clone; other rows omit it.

CASSFSMTADTQYF	few	TRBV27	TRBJ2-3
CASSYSPRGNTEAFF	few	TRBV6-5	TRBJ1-1
CASSQDGSTSYEQYF	NA	TRBV4-3	TRBJ2-7
CASSWDPTYEQYF	few	TRBV27	TRBJ2-7
CASSERPWNTEAFF	NA	TRBV2	TRBJ1-1
CASSQDTGNLSSYNEQFF	NA	TRBV4-3	TRBJ2-1
CASSRGGWSTEAFF	NA	TRBV11-2	TRBJ1-1
CSVGRTGGVHNEQYF	NA	TRBV29-1	NA
CSVLSPKISSDTQYF	few	TRBV20-1	TRBJ2-3
CASSHRTGREAFF	NA	TRBV4-3	TRBJ1-1
CSARRGVNTGELFF	few	TRBV20-1	TRBJ2-2
CSAEPGLSYEQYF	few	TRBV20-1	TRBJ2-7
CSVDPSGSLETQYF	NA	TRBV29-1	NA
CASSLDIYEQYF	few	TRBV5-1	TRBJ2-7
CSARADPNEKRFF	NA	TRBV20-1	TRBJ1-4
CASSDRGQLSNYGYTF	few	TRBV2	TRBJ1-2
CASSESGGPQTQYF	NA	TRBV10-2	TRBJ2-5
CASSQGPFGSLGTNEKLFF	NA	TRBV4-1	TRBJ1-4
CSVAGAGETQYF	many	TRBV29-1	TRBJ2-5
CSVWGTYEQYF	NA	TRBV20-1	TRBJ2-7
CASSLGSAANYGYTF	NA	TRBV18	TRBJ1-2
CASSVDFGEGYTF	NA	TRBV9	TRBJ1-2
CASSQDRGGGVVYTF	few	TRBV4-3	TRBJ1-2
CASSLAYRRRKNTEAFF	NA	TRBV13	TRBJ1-1
CSASPWTGGSYNEQFF	many	TRBV20-1	TRBJ2-1
CASGSSTRPFGYTF	many	TRBV9	TRBJ1-2
CSARVGRGAYNEQFF	once	TRBV20-1	TRBJ2-1
CASSLMWPEQFF	NA	TRBV12-3/TRBV12-4	TRBJ2-1
CSARPGLPAYNEQFF	NA	TRBV20-1	TRBJ2-1
CAISDRESSYNEQFF	NA	TRBV10-3	TRBJ2-1
CASSHPSDRVTEAFF	NA	TRBV4-1	TRBJ1-1
CASSPDRRETQYF	many	TRBV5-1	TRBJ2-5
CASSPRQVSGANVLTF	NA	TRBV7-2	TRBJ2-6
CASSPPGLGNGQFF	NA	TRBV7-6	TRBJ2-1
CASSLAGQIKPHEQYF	NA	TRBV7-9	TRBJ2-7
CASSVGGRETQYF	many	TRBV9	TRBJ2-5
CAIRGQGAYGYTF	NA	TRBV10-3	TRBJ1-2
CASPRVRRNTEAFF	NA	TRBV2	TRBJ1-1
CSVDSGRRGNYGYTF	few	TRBV29-1	TRBJ1-2
CASSLGTRVSNRGTQYF	NA	TRBV12-3/TRBV12-4	TRBJ2-5
CASSRLTTSGTNEQFF	many	TRBV4-1	TRBJ2-1
CSALSGSPYNEQFF	NA	TRBV20-1	TRBJ2-1
CSARDLSMSSYNEQFF	few	TRBV20-1	TRBJ2-1
CASSFEQGINYGYTF	NA	TRBV5-1	TRBJ1-2
CSAREVRTGTDTQYF	NA	TRBV20-1	TRBJ2-3
CASSRGGPADQETQYF	few	TRBV28	TRBJ2-5
CASSKRAMNTEAFF	few	TRBV6-6	TRBJ1-1
CASSSGRALQFF	few	TRBV12-3/TRBV12-4	TRBJ2-1
CSAGMGGGSNQPQHF	few	TRBV20-1	TRBJ1-5
CASSLGGGVETQYF	many	TRBV11-2	TRBJ2-5
CSARGAVAGGPNEQFF	few	TRBV20-1	TRBJ2-1
CASSSIPGRGSYEQYF	many	TRBV6-2/TRBV6-3	TRBJ2-7
CSALTPRSSYEQYF	few	TRBV20-1	TRBJ2-7
CAMGPQPHEQYF	few	TRBV10-3	TRBJ2-7
CASSPSGGSNYGYTF	NA	TRBV3-1	TRBJ1-2
CASSVARRAFF	few	TRBV6-1	TRBJ1-1
CASSPAILSTDTQYF	NA	TRBV7-2	TRBJ2-3